Below are 3 T cell receptor beta chains sequenced from a single sample in a study of graft-versus-host responses after intestinal transplantation. The table came from immunoSEQ multiplex PCR; TCRdb's copy has only in-frame clones and leaves some out. The sample yields 90,000 to 130,000 clones, roughly 95% seen once. For these receptors, no antigen is known. The specimen was unstimulated CD8+ T cells sorted from spleen or lymph node cells, collected before intestinal transplant. The receptor set was obtained from a human donor who received an intestinal transplant.

V is TRBV7-9 and J is TRBJ2-1, with 11 positions matching TRBD2. The CDR3 totals 15 residues. Germline V gene lookup returns CDR1 SEHNR and CDR2 FQNEAQ (reference sequence). J lost 3 bases, V lost 4 bases, and 2 bases had no gene match. This CDR3 is CASSSTSGDYNEQFF. The CDR3 DNA reads TGTGCCAGCAGCTCGACTAGCGGGGACTACAATGAGCAGTTCTTC.

The DNA of the CDR3 is TGTGCCAGCAGCGCACTAGCGGGACGGAGCTACAATGAGCAGTTCTTC. It encodes CASSALAGRSYNEQFF. The chain has TRBV9 and TRBJ2-1, with TRBD2 matching over 10 bases. The V gene's germline CDR1 is SGDLS and CDR2 YYNGEE. With 3 bases clipped from V and 3 bases from J, the junction kept 6 bases outside the gene matches. This CDR3 contains 16 residues.

This chain uses TRBV4-1 with TRBJ2-7; 11 nucleotides match TRBD2. CDR1 is MGHRA, CDR2 YSYEKL, per germline. V was clipped by 1 base and J by 5 bases; unmatched bases: 7. This CDR3 comprises 16 residues. CDR3 DNA sequence: TGCGCCAGCAGCCAAGTCCTAGCGGGAGGAGTGAACGAGCAGTACTTC. Translating gives CASSQVLAGGVNEQYF.